This passage covers 32 T cell receptor beta chains from one sample sequenced in a study of shared clonotypes between healthy human individuals. Naive CD8 cells lacked CD45RO and underwent positive selection for CCR7, leaving out terminally differentiated effector memory CD45RA+ cells. The table came from immunoSEQ multiplex PCR; TCRdb's copy has only in-frame clones and leaves some out. The repertoire has hundreds of thousands of clones, approximately 96% of them found once; the top ten carry 0.11%. Sequenced material: naive CD8+ T cells sorted from blood. The receptor set was obtained from a woman aged 25-40 years in good health.

V and J are TRBV19 and TRBJ1-1; 7 positions agree with TRBD1. With 7 bases clipped from V and 5 bases from J, the junction kept 4 bases outside the gene matches. Germline loops: CDR1 LNHDA, CDR2 SQIVND (reference sequence). The CDR3 is 12 amino acids. The CDR3 spells CASTGGYTEAFF. The CDR3 coding sequence is TGTGCCAGTACAGGGGGGTATACTGAAGCTTTCTTT.

The chain uses TRBV7-6 and TRBJ2-5; TRBD2 agrees at 7 bases. This CDR3 region has 16 residues. The trim removed 1 base at V and 3 bases at J, leaving 8 bases unmatched. The germline V gene has CDR1 SGHVS and CDR2 FNYEAQ. As DNA, the CDR3 is TGTGCCAGCAGCTTAGGTTTTAGCGGGCTTGAAGAGACCCAGTACTTC. It yields the protein CASSLGFSGLEETQYF. The whole variable domain, remainder taken from reference TRBV7-6 and TRBJ2-5, is GAGVSQSPRYKVTKRGQDVALRCDPISGHVSLYWYRQALGQGPEFLTYFNYEAQQDKSGLPNDRFSAERPEGSISTLTIQRTEQRDSAMYRCASSLGFSGLEETQYFGPGTRLLVL.

This chain connects TRBV10-1 to TRBJ2-3, with D perhaps TRBD2 (5 bases). The CDR3 has 15 amino acids. Trimming removed 2 bases from V and 0 bases from J, with 9 bases in between. Germline lookup yields CDR1 WNHNN and CDR2 SYGVQD (reference sequence). The CDR3 sequence is CASSESRTSTDTQYF. The CDR3 DNA sequence: TGCGCCAGCAGTGAGAGTCGGACTAGCACAGATACGCAGTATTTT.

The CDR3 DNA reads TGTGCCAGCAGTGTCCGGGACACGCGCGCCTACGAGCAGTACTTC. Its translation is CASSVRDTRAYEQYF. This rearrangement joins TRBV27 to TRBJ2-7; possibly TRBD1 for D (6 bases). CDR1 MNHEY and CDR2 SMNVEV come from the germline V gene (reference sequence). V lost 5 bases and J 2 bases, leaving 16 bases between the germline ends. The CDR3 spans 15 residues.

The chain combines TRBV28 with TRBJ2-6; D may be TRBD1 or TRBD2 (5 bases each). Germline-derived CDR1 and CDR2 are MDHEN and SYDVKM. V gave up 5 bases and J gave up 4 bases, with 15 bases separating them. The CDR3 extends over 16 amino acids. The CDR3 region is CASSPLWGSGANVLTF. As DNA, the CDR3 is TGTGCCAGCAGTCCCCTTTGGGGGTCAGGGGCCAACGTCCTGACTTTC.

This chain links TRBV28 with TRBJ2-7; TRBD1 is a possible D gene (6 bases). This CDR3 is built from 13 residues. Germline V gene lookup returns CDR1 MDHEN and CDR2 SYDVKM. Trimming removed 7 bases at V and 3 bases at J, with 13 bases between. The CDR3 sequence is CASNRVLNYEQYF. DNA of the CDR3: TGTGCCAGCAACAGGGTCCTAAACTACGAGCAGTACTTC.

The J gene is TRBJ2-7, the V gene TRBV15; either TRBD1 or TRBD2 may supply D (5 bases each). The CDR3 has 17 amino acids. The ends were cut back, 0 bases at V and 2 bases at J, with 17 bases in the middle. The germline gives CDR1 LNHNV, CDR2 YYDKDF (reference sequence). CDR3 DNA sequence: TGTGCCACCAGCAGAGAGTCGGGGACGCTGTACCCCTACGAGCAGTACTTC. Protein sequence: CATSRESGTLYPYEQYF.

The chain combines TRBV7-2 with TRBJ1-5; D perhaps matches TRBD1 (5 bases). V was clipped by 0 bases and J by 0 bases, with 18 bases between them. CDR3 length: 19 residues. CDR1 is SGHTA, CDR2 FQGNSA, per germline. The DNA for the CDR3 is TGTGCCAGCAGCTTAGCGGGGGAGGGATGGGGCTTTAGCAATCAGCCCCAGCATTTT. This sequence encodes CASSLAGEGWGFSNQPQHF.

The chain carries TRBV10-2 and TRBJ2-7; D may be TRBD1 (6 bases). Deletions cut 6 bases from V and 3 bases from J, with 12 bases between. Germline CDR1 and CDR2: WSHSY and SAAADI. This CDR3 is built from 13 residues. CDR3 in DNA: TGCGCCAGCAGCAGCCCGGACAGCTACGAGCAGTACTTC. Its translation: CASSSPDSYEQYF.

This clone was recorded once. The chain carries TRBV28 and TRBJ2-7, with TRBD2 identical over 9 bases. V shed 6 bases and J 1 base; nucleotides not matched to a gene: 7. The CDR3 spans 15 residues. Germline CDR1 and CDR2: MDHEN and SYDVKM. This chain's CDR3 is CASSSSGSRSYEQYF. The CDR3 nucleotides read TGTGCCAGCAGCAGTAGCGGGAGTCGGTCCTACGAGCAGTACTTC. Full variable domain (rest looked up from reference TRBV28 and TRBJ2-7): DVKVTQSSRYLVKRTGEKVFLECVQDMDHENMFWYRQDPGLGLRLIYFSYDVKMKEKGDIPEGYSVSREKKERFSLILESASTNQTSMYLCASSSSGSRSYEQYFGPGTRLTVT.

The CDR3 coding sequence is TGTGCCAGCAGTTTTTCTGGAGGAAACTACGAGCAGTACTTC. It codes for CASSFSGGNYEQYF. The chain carries TRBV27 and TRBJ2-7; D may be TRBD2 (5 bases). The length of the CDR3 is 14 residues. CDR1 MNHEY and CDR2 SMNVEV come from the germline V gene (reference sequence). The V end lost 3 bases, the J end lost 3 bases, and 12 bases lay between the germline ends.

With regard to this clone: Within the sample, other DNA sequences also encode this same CDR3. The chain employs TRBV27 and TRBJ2-7; 10 bases map to TRBD1. After removal of 2 bases from V and 5 bases from J, the junction contained 9 bases not matched to a gene. The CDR3 is 16 residues long. Looked up from germline, CDR1 is MNHEY and CDR2 is SMNVEV (reference sequence). CDR3 amino acids: CASSLSPGTGDHEQYF. The CDR3 DNA reads as TGTGCCAGCAGTTTAAGTCCCGGGACAGGGGACCACGAGCAGTACTTC.

This sequence joins TRBV28 and TRBJ1-1; D not resolved. CDR3 length equals 14 residues. Germline CDR1 reads MDHEN; CDR2 reads SYDVKM. V was cut by 3 bases and J by 3 bases, with 11 bases left in between. The chain's CDR3 is CASSFFDTHTEAFF. The CDR3 bases are TGTGCCAGCAGTTTTTTCGACACGCACACTGAAGCTTTCTTT. The complete variable domain, with remaining parts taken from reference TRBV28 and TRBJ1-1, reads DVKVTQSSRYLVKRTGEKVFLECVQDMDHENMFWYRQDPGLGLRLIYFSYDVKMKEKGDIPEGYSVSREKKERFSLILESASTNQTSMYLCASSFFDTHTEAFFGQGTRLTVV.

This chain joins TRBV9 and TRBJ2-1; D is unresolved. CDR1 is SGDLS, CDR2 YYNGEE, per germline. V gave up 3 bases and J gave up 0 bases, with 4 bases separating them. There are 13 residues in the CDR3. The CDR3 loop is CASSGASYNEQFF. CDR3 DNA: TGTGCCAGCAGCGGGGCCTCCTACAATGAGCAGTTCTTC.

This chain joins TRBV6-5 and TRBJ1-5; D perhaps matches TRBD1 (6 bases). The CDR3 consists of 14 residues. Trimming removed 5 bases at V and 5 bases at J, with 13 bases between. CDR1 is MNHEY, CDR2 SVGAGI, per germline. The CDR3 loop is CASSIRGWDQPQHF. The CDR3 coding sequence is TGTGCCAGCAGTATAAGGGGGTGGGATCAGCCCCAGCATTTT.

CDR3: CASSELSGGSSDNEQFF. In DNA, the CDR3 is TGTGCCAGCAGCGAGCTAAGCGGTGGGAGTTCGGATAATGAGCAGTTCTTC. The chain carries TRBV27 and TRBJ2-1; possible D gene TRBD2, 5 bases. V gave up 6 bases and J gave up 7 bases, with 25 bases separating them. The CDR3 totals 17 residues. From germline, CDR1 is MNHEY and CDR2 SMNVEV (reference sequence).

The gene calls are TRBV9 and TRBJ2-7; 9 bases map to TRBD2. The CDR3 sequence is 14 residues long. Germline V lookup: CDR1 SGDLS, CDR2 YYNGEE. After removal of 0 bases from V and 4 bases from J, the junction contained 2 bases not matched to a gene. Here the CDR3 DNA reads TGTGCCAGCAGCGTAGCTAGCGGGAAGTACGAGCAGTACTTC. Translated, it gives CASSVASGKYEQYF.

The rearrangement links TRBV5-1 to TRBJ1-1; unclear D gene. This CDR3 spans 12 amino acids. CDR1 SGHRS and CDR2 YFSETQ come from the germline V gene. Trimming cost V 0 bases and J 8 bases, with 8 bases left between them. CDR3 nucleotides: TGCGCCAGCAGCTTGGGAACGCGCGAAGCTTTCTTT. It encodes CASSLGTREAFF.

The V gene is TRBV27, the J gene TRBJ2-5, with D maybe TRBD2 (5 bases). The CDR3 is 14 amino acids. V was pared by 6 bases and J by 5 bases, with 16 bases between. Germline lookup yields CDR1 MNHEY and CDR2 SMNVEV (reference sequence). The CDR3 sequence is CASSPKDSPETQYF. CDR3 coding DNA: TGTGCCAGCAGCCCTAAGGACTCTCCCGAGACCCAGTACTTC.

The chain links TRBV5-1 to TRBJ2-7; D perhaps matches TRBD1 (6 bases). CDR1 SGHRS and CDR2 YFSETQ come from the germline V gene. Trimming removed 2 bases from V and 1 base from J, with 7 bases in between. The CDR3 is made up of 13 amino acids. CDR3 in DNA: TGCGCCAGCAGCTTTGGACAGTCCTACGAGCAGTACTTC. This translates into CASSFGQSYEQYF. The full variable domain, its missing parts supplied by reference TRBV5-1 and TRBJ2-7, is KAGVTQTPRYLIKTRGQQVTLSCSPISGHRSVSWYQQTPGQGLQFLFEYFSETQRNKGNFPGRFSGRQFSNSRSEMNVSTLELGDSALYLCASSFGQSYEQYFGPGTRLTVT.

This clone was found once. This chain joins TRBV27 and TRBJ2-7; D is unresolved. The CDR3 has 14 residues. Trimming shortened V by 3 bases and J by 0 bases, and 9 bases separated the two germline ends. Germline values: CDR1 MNHEY, CDR2 SMNVEV (reference sequence). CDR3 in amino acids: CASSLYPDSYEQYF. The CDR3 nucleotides are TGTGCCAGCAGTTTGTATCCGGACTCCTACGAGCAGTACTTC.

CDR3 DNA sequence: TGCGCCAGCAGTGAGTCCAGGATCACAGATACGCAGTATTTT. Protein product: CASSESRITDTQYF. The rearrangement links TRBV10-1 to TRBJ2-3; D is unresolved. In germline, CDR1 is WNHNN, CDR2 SYGVQD (reference sequence). The length of the CDR3 is 14 residues. V was clipped by 0 bases and J by 2 bases, with 6 bases between them.

The J gene is TRBJ2-7, the V gene TRBV10-3; D not certain. CDR3 size: 15 residues. V was pared by 0 bases and J by 2 bases, with 11 bases between. CDR1 and CDR2 (germline): ENHRY, SYGVKD. CDR3 amino acids: CAISESEFYTYEQYF. The CDR3 coding sequence is TGTGCCATCAGTGAGTCGGAGTTCTATACCTACGAGCAGTACTTC.

V gene TRBV6-1 combines with J gene TRBJ1-5; D gene uncertain. With 2 bases removed from V and 0 bases from J, the gap between germline ends came to 8 bases. The germline gives CDR1 MNHNS, CDR2 SASEGT. CDR3 length: 15 residues. DNA for the CDR3: TGTGCCAGCAGTGAATGGTCGGCTAGCAATCAGCCCCAGCATTTT. It encodes CASSEWSASNQPQHF.

V usage is TRBV9 and J usage is TRBJ2-1, with TRBD2 identical over 11 bases. With 0 bases clipped from V and 3 bases from J, the junction kept 8 bases outside the gene matches. From germline, CDR1 is SGDLS and CDR2 YYNGEE. CDR3 length: 18 amino acids. CDR3 region: CASSVAPLAGGFYNEQFF. The CDR3 region has the DNA TGTGCCAGCAGCGTAGCCCCCCTAGCGGGAGGTTTCTACAATGAGCAGTTCTTC.

This chain joins TRBV7-8 and TRBJ1-4; a possible D gene is TRBD1 (5 bases). V shed 0 bases and J shed 5 bases, with 10 bases lying between them. Germline-derived CDR1 and CDR2 are SGHVS and FQNEAQ. This CDR3 has 15 residues. As DNA, the CDR3 is TGTGCCAGCAGCTTAGCGGGGGACTCGAATGAAAAACTGTTTTTT. Protein: CASSLAGDSNEKLFF.

The count of this clone is one. The V gene is TRBV19, the J gene TRBJ1-1; TRBD1 matches at 7 bases. Per the germline V gene, CDR1 is LNHDA and CDR2 is SQIVND (reference sequence). The CDR3 has 11 amino acids. The junction had 2 bases not matched to a gene; V was cut back by 6 bases and J by 7 bases. The CDR3 coding sequence is TGTGCCAGTAGGACAGGGATTGAAGCTTTCTTT. It yields the protein CASRTGIEAFF.

The chain uses TRBV7-9 and TRBJ2-5; a weak D match, TRBD1 (5 bases). Germline V gives CDR1 SEHNR, CDR2 FQNEAQ (reference sequence). CDR3 size: 14 residues. Trimming took off 5 bases at V and 0 bases at J, with 10 bases between the two ends. DNA for the CDR3: TGTGCCAGCAGCGAACAGGTTAACCAAGAGACCCAGTACTTC. Amino acid sequence: CASSEQVNQETQYF.

V gene TRBV6-6 combines with J gene TRBJ1-2; no clear D. The CDR3 consists of 13 residues. Germline V CDR1 and CDR2: MNHNY, SVGAGI (reference sequence). The germline V and J ends were trimmed by 6 bases and 1 base, with 9 bases remaining between them. The CDR3 reads CASRNDLNYGYTF. CDR3 nucleotide sequence: TGTGCCAGCAGGAATGACCTTAACTATGGCTACACCTTC.

V is TRBV4-1 and J is TRBJ2-7; 7 bases match TRBD2. The J segment lost 0 bases and the V segment lost 0 bases, leaving 8 bases of the junction unmatched. The CDR3 is made up of 17 amino acids. CDR1 MGHRA and CDR2 YSYEKL come from the germline V gene. The DNA of the CDR3 is TGCGCCAGCAGCCAAGAGCCGGGACTACCGAACTCCTACGAGCAGTACTTC. Translation gives CASSQEPGLPNSYEQYF.

The sample holds one count of this clone. This chain connects TRBV2 to TRBJ2-3, with 7 bases that match TRBD2. V lost 3 bases, J lost 2 bases, and 5 bases stayed unmatched. Germline V gene lookup returns CDR1 SNHLY and CDR2 FYNNEI. This CDR3 comprises 15 residues. The CDR3 loop is CASSDWAGVTDTQYF. CDR3 nucleotides: TGTGCCAGCAGTGACTGGGCGGGAGTCACAGATACGCAGTATTTT.

V and J are TRBV9 and TRBJ2-2; a possible D gene is TRBD2 (5 bases). Trimming took off 3 bases at V and 0 bases at J, with 12 bases between the two ends. Germline V gene data show CDR1 as SGDLS and CDR2 as YYNGEE. CDR3 length equals 16 residues. In DNA form, the CDR3 reads TGTGCCAGCAGCGCATATCTAGCAGCGAACACCGGGGAGCTGTTTTTT. This sequence encodes CASSAYLAANTGELFF.